This T cell receptor (beta chain) originates from a study of OX40 agonist ivuxolimab in advanced cancers. Study background: Ivuxolimab, an antibody acting as an agonist of OX40 (CD134), was used to treat patients. Study results and caveats: At 0.1 to 3.0 mg/kg, clonal expansion of CD4+ and CD8+ blood T cells had occurred by week 6. On average, a greater number of expanded clones characterised CD8+ T cells relative to CD4+. Some nonresponders also had low normalized T-cell clonal expansion.

Germline V gene sequence: CDR1 MNHNS, CDR2 SASEGT. CDR3 size: 17 residues. V lost 2 bases, J lost 4 bases, and 11 bases stayed unmatched. Remarks on this clone: Antigen: not known.

This table comes from immunoSEQ multiplex PCR, and its TCRdb copy is limited to in-frame clones, with some not included. The sample records tens of thousands of clones, around nine tenths being singletons. The chain couples TRBV6-1 to TRBJ1-5; TRBD1 aligns across 7 bases. This sequence was found in an adult with an advanced solid tumor such as melanoma, head and neck, liver or kidney cancer. The specimen was CD4+ or CD8+ T cells sorted from blood, collected in a trial of the OX40 agonist ivuxolimab. The CDR3 reads CASSETRTGYGNQPQHF. The CDR3 region has the DNA TGTGCCAGCAGTGAAACGAGGACAGGCTATGGGAATCAGCCCCAGCATTTT.